A single sample is the source of the 4 T cell receptor beta chains below, sequenced in a study of blood T cell repertoires in COVID-19. The protocol was immunoSEQ multiplex PCR, while the TCRdb copy is restricted to in-frame clones and leaves out a portion. The data contain about 150,000 clones, roughly four fifths of them singletons. Sequences were obtained from peripheral blood. These receptors originate from a human donor with acute or convalescent COVID-19. The donor label of this sample is uncertain.

The chain carries TRBV28 and TRBJ1-1; unclear D gene. The germline gives CDR1 MDHEN, CDR2 SYDVKM. V lost 6 bases to trimming and J lost 9 bases, with 14 bases between them. CDR3 length: 12 amino acids. CDR3 coding DNA: TGTGCCAGCAGCCCACGTCAACATCAAGCTTTCTTT. Translated: CASSPRQHQAFF.

V and J are TRBV6-6 and TRBJ1-1, with TRBD1 matching over 9 bases. Germline values: CDR1 MNHNY, CDR2 SVGAGI (reference sequence). Losses at the gene ends were 6 bases for V and 7 bases for J; bases not matched to a gene: 12. This CDR3 spans 15 amino acids. CDR3 coding DNA: TGTGCCAGCAGGCGTACAGGGGGCGAAGGGATTGAAGCTTTCTTT. It yields the protein CASRRTGGEGIEAFF.

The chain has TRBV27 and TRBJ1-5; 7 positions agree with TRBD1. This CDR3 is 15 amino acids long. Per the germline V gene, CDR1 is MNHEY and CDR2 is SMNVEV (reference sequence). Losses at the gene ends were 6 bases for V and 0 bases for J; bases not matched to a gene: 5. The CDR3 here is CASRVQGYSNQPQHF. DNA of the CDR3: TGTGCCAGCAGGGTACAGGGGTATAGCAATCAGCCCCAGCATTTT.

This chain uses TRBV29-1 with TRBJ2-3; 11 nucleotides match TRBD1. The CDR3 extends over 15 amino acids. Looked up from germline, CDR1 is SQVTM and CDR2 is ANQGSEA. V shed 4 bases and J 3 bases; nucleotides not matched to a gene: 6. Here the CDR3 reads CSVVGGTGGTDTQYF. As DNA, the CDR3 is TGCAGCGTTGTAGGCGGGACAGGGGGAACAGATACGCAGTATTTT.